This T cell receptor beta chain emerged from a study of glioma-infiltrating T cells. Study conclusions and caveats: Non-neoplastic patients had below-expected tissue-blood divergence, while all gliomas exceeded expectation. Very few CDR3 sequences were shared between tissue and blood.

The iRepertoire nested amplicon-rescue multiplex PCR amplified TCR alpha and beta CDR3s from RNA. For one-step reverse transcription and amplification, about 85-400 ng of tissue mRNA or PBMC total RNA was used. One entry per CDR3 protein results from TCRdb running MiXCR on the multiplex PCR reads. The sample has roughly 120,000 distinct CDR3 sequences; roughly 24% are singletons. At least ten counts were recorded for this clonotype. Its antigen is currently unknown. With 0 bases clipped from V and 6 bases from J, the junction kept 8 bases outside the gene matches. The CDR3 length is 17 residues. Germline V CDR1 and CDR2: SGHTA, FQGNSA.

This TCR was sampled from a human donor with low-grade glioma or glioblastoma, undergoing nonglioma brain surgery, or in good health (not recorded which). The chain is built from TRBV7-2 and TRBJ2-1, with 10 nucleotides matching TRBD2. Sequencing was done on a sample of glioma tissue, nonneoplastic brain tissue, or PBMCs (not recorded which). CDR3 amino acids: CASSLAASGSPTNEQFF. CDR3 sequence (DNA): TGTGCCAGCAGCTTAGCGGCTAGCGGGAGTCCTACCAATGAGCAGTTCTTC.